Shown below are 4 T cell receptor beta chains from a single sample sequenced in a study of cytomegalovirus exposure and HLA in healthy donors. The study ran its PCR with 60 Vbeta and 13 Jbeta primers. Method: immunoSEQ multiplex PCR; TCRdb's copy keeps in-frame clones and lacks some. The sample shows approximately 150,000 clones, over 60% of them seen only once. Sequencing was performed on PBMCs. The receptors were gathered from a woman between 25 and 40 years old in good health and CMV-seronegative.

The genes are TRBV27 and TRBJ2-7; 11 bases fit TRBD2. CDR3 size: 17 residues. Trimming cost V 5 bases and J 0 bases; bases outside gene matches: 9. The germline V gene has CDR1 MNHEY and CDR2 SMNVEV (reference sequence). CDR3: CASSAPGLADSSYEQYF. Written as DNA, the CDR3 is TGTGCCAGCAGTGCACCGGGACTAGCGGATAGCTCCTACGAGCAGTACTTC.

This clone was seen once. The chain links TRBV30 to TRBJ2-2, with D tentatively TRBD1 (6 bases). The CDR3 is 14 amino acids. Trimming took off 3 bases at V and 3 bases at J, with 11 bases between the two ends. Per the germline V gene, CDR1 is GTSNPN and CDR2 is SVGIG (reference sequence). The chain's CDR3 is CAWSPGTHTGELFF. The CDR3 DNA reads as TGTGCCTGGAGCCCAGGGACACACACCGGGGAGCTGTTTTTT.

This clone was seen only a few times. This chain joins TRBV27 and TRBJ1-1; D remains unclear. V was trimmed by 3 bases and J by 3 bases, leaving 17 bases between them. This CDR3 region has 16 residues. The germline gives CDR1 MNHEY, CDR2 SMNVEV (reference sequence). The CDR3 bases are TGTGCCAGCAGTTTGGGAGGGCCCGTGGTCTACACTGAAGCTTTCTTT. Protein: CASSLGGPVVYTEAFF.

As regards this clone: The same CDR3 arises from other DNA sequences in this sample as well. The gene calls are TRBV19 and TRBJ1-4; possible D gene TRBD1, 5 bases. The V end was cut by 6 bases, the J end by 3 bases, with 17 bases between. The V gene's germline CDR1 is LNHDA and CDR2 SQIVND (reference sequence). This CDR3 has 16 amino acids. The CDR3 here is CASRPSLRAPNEKLFF. DNA for the CDR3: TGTGCCAGTAGACCTTCCCTCAGGGCACCTAATGAAAAACTGTTTTTT.